This T cell receptor beta chain was sequenced for a study of early T cells in non-severe SARS-CoV-2 infection. Study-level background: It was bulk RNA from unsorted whole blood that was sequenced, and the chains were unpaired.

Per germline, CDR1 SNHLY and CDR2 FYNNEI. The length of the CDR3 is 15 residues. Trimming left V 1 base short and J 7 bases short, with 17 bases between. Individual cDNA molecules were tagged with unique molecular identifiers, the study reported. TCRdb re-called the 5' RACE reads through MiXCR, storing one row per CDR3 protein. The sample lists 70,000 or so distinct CDR3 sequences, roughly an eighth occurring once. To note about this clonotype: Antigen unknown.

Study-level findings and limits: Anti-spike CD8 responses were favored in VDJdb matching, and private and CD4 specificities were missed.

The sequenced sample was whole blood. The chain employs TRBV2 and TRBJ2-7; tentatively, D is TRBD2 (7 bases). The TCR was taken from an adult who was a healthcare worker with PCR-confirmed SARS-CoV-2 infection or an uninfected control (not recorded which). CDR3 sequence: CASSEGAGASSEQYF. The CDR3 coding sequence is TGTGCCAGCAGTGAAGGTGCGGGGGCCTCCTCGGAGCAGTACTTC.